This TCR beta chain emerged from a study of blood T cell repertoires in COVID-19. On the study more broadly: The analysed material was cDNA or gDNA that came from T cells, B-cell-depleted T cells, or PBMCs.

Trimming took 4 bases from V and 6 from J, leaving 14 bases between them. CDR1 is SQVTM and CDR2 is ANQGSEA in the germline V gene. This CDR3 region has 13 residues. During the 2 weeks before they entered the study, exposed participants had met someone with a PCR-confirmed or clinician-diagnosed COVID-19 case. Per the study methods: Amplification of reference gene primers provided the estimated nucleated cell counts. This table comes from immunoSEQ multiplex PCR, and its TCRdb copy is limited to in-frame clones, with some not included. V and J calls and clone size are copied from that table; D and trimming were computed from the DNA. The data show 200,000 to 250,000 clones, approximately 83% seen once.

What was sequenced was PBMCs or T cells enriched from blood (not recorded which). The clonotype comes from a woman aged 45-65 years who had been exposed to COVID-19. This chain links TRBV29-1 with TRBJ2-3; no reliable D call. The CDR3 DNA follows: TGCAGCGTTGCAGACCTCCCAGGCGATACGCAGTATTTT. Translated, it gives CSVADLPGDTQYF.